This TCR beta chain was obtained from a study of blood T cells in healthy people across ages. The authors ran a second PCR of about 6 to 11 cycles using a sample-barcoded 5' primer and a J-beta primer mix. Tagging of each cDNA molecule was performed by a template-switch adaptor with 12 random nucleotides. Every sample produced at least 2.5 million CDR3-containing paired-end reads. In TCRdb, the 5' RACE reads were re-called with MiXCR into one record per CDR3 protein. Seen here are approximately 690,000 distinct CDR3 sequences, roughly 41% observed once, and the top ten hold 30%. Trimming took 0 bases from V and 5 from J, leaving 17 bases between them. Germline assignment: CDR1 LGHDT and CDR2 YNNKEL (reference sequence). The CDR3 totals 17 residues. Every participating donor contributed roughly 10 milliliters of peripheral blood through a draw.

Sequencing was performed on blood. The V and J genes are TRBV3-1 and TRBJ2-1, with D perhaps being TRBD1 or TRBD2 (6 bases each). This receptor was taken from an elderly man in good health. The CDR3 loop reads CASSQDWRKGGNNEQFF. In nucleotides, the CDR3 is TGTGCCAGCAGCCAAGATTGGCGAAAGGGGGGAAACAATGAGCAGTTCTTC.